This record covers a single TCR beta chain. TCRdb re-called clones from the PCR reads using MiXCR. The data contain tens of thousands of clones, roughly 26% of them singletons. This sample is drawn from a study of metastatic and nonmetastatic thyroid tumors. Patients had received no treatment of any kind before thyroid surgery. Sequencing input: blood. The sequence came from a female donor with papillary thyroid cancer or a benign thyroid nodule (not recorded which). Some clones in this sample may be carry-over from other donors' samples.

The CDR3 loop reads CATGTSGRNEQFF. The CDR3 DNA follows: TGTGCCACCGGGACTAGCGGGAGAAATGAGCAGTTCTTC. The chain recombines TRBV11-1 with TRBJ2-1, with 14 bases lining up with TRBD2. Unmatched junction bases numbered 3, after V lost 10 bases and J lost 7 bases. The germline V gene encodes CDR1 SGHAT and CDR2 FQDESV (reference sequence). CDR3 length: 13 amino acids. The variable domain in full, with the rest retrieved from reference TRBV11-1 and TRBJ2-1, is EAEVAQSPRYKITEKSQAVAFWCDPISGHATLYWYRQILGQGPELLVQFQDESVVDDSQLPKDRFSAERLKGVDSTLKIQPAELGDSAMYLCATGTSGRNEQFFGPGTRLTVL.